The 5 T cell receptor beta chains presented below share a single source sample, sequenced in a study of memory CD4+ T cells and cytomegalovirus serostatus. The sort gate was single viable CD3+CD4+CD8-CD45RO+ cells for memory CD4+ T cells. Method: immunoSEQ multiplex PCR; TCRdb's copy keeps in-frame clones and lacks some. In the table there are around 53,000 clones, approximately 80% of which are singletons. The specimen sequenced was memory CD4+ T cells from blood. These receptors were collected from an adult in good health and CMV-seropositive.

This CDR3 is CASSATTTSYEQYF. CDR3 nucleotide sequence: TGTGCCAGTAGTGCCACAACGACCTCCTACGAGCAGTACTTC. This rearrangement joins TRBV19 to TRBJ2-7; D is ambiguous. Trimming removed 5 bases at V and 0 bases at J, with 11 bases between. Germline CDR1 is LNHDA and CDR2 is SQIVND (reference sequence). This CDR3 has 14 residues. The full variable domain, in which reference TRBV19 and TRBJ2-7 provide the parts outside the CDR3, is DGGITQSPKYLFRKEGQNVTLSCEQNLNHDAMYWYRQDPGQGLRLIYYSQIVNDFQKGDIAEGYSVSREKKESFPLTVTSAQKNPTAFYLCASSATTTSYEQYFGPGTRLTVT.

This clone came up a few times. The chain links TRBV5-1 to TRBJ1-6; 10 bases match TRBD1. V lost 3 bases, J lost 10 bases, and 10 bases stayed unmatched. The length of the CDR3 is 16 residues. Per germline, CDR1 SGHRS and CDR2 YFSETQ. The CDR3 region has the DNA TGCGCCAGCAGCTCCGGGTGGGGACAGGGGTCGTCACCCCTCCACTTT. Translating gives CASSSGWGQGSSPLHF.

This chain links TRBV7-2 with TRBJ1-5; 8 nucleotides match TRBD1. From germline, CDR1 is SGHTA and CDR2 FQGNSA. V lost 5 bases to trimming and J lost 3 bases; unmatched junction nucleotides: 6. The CDR3 totals 15 residues. The CDR3 loop is CASSPGQANNQPQHF. The CDR3 region has the DNA TGTGCCAGCAGCCCGGGACAGGCGAACAATCAGCCCCAGCATTTT.

The chain combines TRBV5-1 with TRBJ2-7; TRBD2 agrees at 7 bases. Germline V CDR1 and CDR2: SGHRS, YFSETQ. The CDR3 is made up of 15 amino acids. V shed 2 bases and J 0 bases; nucleotides not matched to a gene: 5. The CDR3 nucleotides read TGCGCCAGCAGCTTCGGGGGGAATCCCTCCTACGAGCAGTACTTC. Translation: CASSFGGNPSYEQYF.

The rearrangement joins TRBV14 to TRBJ2-5; D is perhaps TRBD2 (5 bases). V lost 0 bases and J lost 7, with 15 bases in between. The germline CDR1 and CDR2 sequences are SGHDN and FVKESK. The CDR3 runs to 15 residues. The DNA of the CDR3 is TGTGCCAGCAGCCAAGATCGTCTAGGGAGCTCGACCCAGTACTTC. This gives the protein CASSQDRLGSSTQYF. The variable domain in full, with the rest retrieved from reference TRBV14 and TRBJ2-5, is EAGVTQFPSHSVIEKGQTVTLRCDPISGHDNLYWYRRVMGKEIKFLLHFVKESKQDESGMPNNRFLAERTGGTYSTLKVQPAELEDSGVYFCASSQDRLGSSTQYFGPGTRLLVL.